Following are 24 T cell receptor beta chains from one sample sequenced in a study of CD8+CD57+ T cells in acquired aplastic anemia. All patients picked for sequencing had shown, by flow cytometry, an expansion of CD8+CD57+ cells. TCR beta VDJ and CDR3 were profiled, and genomic DNA was the template. TCRdb recomputed calls from the reads with MiXCR, one row per CDR3 protein. This sample carries 450,000 to 600,000 distinct CDR3 sequences, around a third of them seen once, and the ten largest clones take under 0.95%. Sequenced sample: sorted CD4+, CD8+, or CD8+CD57+ T cells (not recorded which) from PBMCs. Every receptor here comes from a human donor with aplastic anemia.

This clonotype came up many times. The chain recombines TRBV14 with TRBJ1-2; no reliable D call. The germline V and J ends were trimmed by 1 base and 7 bases, with 7 bases remaining between them. The CDR3 totals 12 residues. The V gene's germline CDR1 is SGHDN and CDR2 FVKESK. CDR3 bases: TGTGCCAGCAGCCAAGTTAGTTTTGGCTACACCTTC. Encoded protein: CASSQVSFGYTF.

In this sample, this clonotype turned up many times. This chain uses TRBV12-3 or TRBV12-4 with TRBJ1-6; D is unclear. The V gene lost 6 bases and the J gene lost 2 bases, with 8 bases spanning the gap. This CDR3 comprises 14 residues. The CDR3 sequence: CASSLTTYNSPLHF. The CDR3 region has the DNA TGTGCCAGCAGCCTCACAACCTATAATTCACCCCTCCACTTT.

The rearrangement links TRBV5-1 to TRBJ1-4; D ambiguous. CDR1 is SGHRS, CDR2 YFSETQ, per germline. Trimming shortened V by 0 bases and J by 0 bases, and 12 bases separated the two germline ends. The CDR3 contains 17 residues. The CDR3 loop reads CASSLDGSGATNEKLFF. The CDR3 bases are TGCGCCAGCAGCTTGGATGGCAGCGGCGCAACTAATGAAAAACTGTTTTTT.

The sample holds a few counts of this clonotype. The chain joins TRBV2 to TRBJ1-1; D ambiguous. V dropped 10 bases and J dropped 1 base, with 22 bases sitting between them. The germline gives CDR1 SNHLY, CDR2 FYNNEI. The CDR3 consists of 16 residues. CDR3 coding DNA: TGTGCCAACAGCTCTGGCAGTGATCTAGGGAACACTGAAGCTTTCTTT. Its protein product is CANSSGSDLGNTEAFF.

In its sample, this clonotype was seen a few times. One end of the junction does not line up with germline, which may come from a read error. DNA of the CDR3: TGCAGCGTTGAAGATCTGGCCGGTAGTCCCTTC. It codes for CSVEDLAGSPF. This chain connects TRBV29-1 to TRBJ1-2; D is undetermined. The CDR3 loop spans 11 amino acids. CDR1 is SQVTM, CDR2 ANQGSEA, per germline.

This clonotype was picked up many times. The V call is TRBV7-6, the J call TRBJ2-7, with 9 bases fitting TRBD2. The CDR3 loop spans 13 amino acids. Germline lookup yields CDR1 SGHVS and CDR2 FNYEAQ. The V segment lost 3 bases and the J segment 7 bases; nucleotides outside the gene matches: 4. The CDR3 region is CASSFLAGQEQYF. As DNA, the CDR3 is TGTGCCAGCAGCTTCCTAGCGGGGCAGGAGCAGTACTTC.

This clonotype was seen a few times. This chain connects TRBV30 to TRBJ2-1, with 8 bases aligning to TRBD2. Germline CDR1 GTSNPN, CDR2 SVGIG (reference sequence). Trimming removed 6 bases from V and 9 bases from J; junction bases left unmatched: 1. The CDR3 has 10 residues. CDR3: CACGGAEQFF. The CDR3 nucleotides are TGTGCCTGCGGGGGGGCTGAGCAGTTCTTC.

This clonotype is a singleton in its sample. A junction boundary mismatches the germline segment, possibly from a read error. The genes are TRBV2 and TRBJ2-7; no reliable D call. The CDR3 contains 14 residues. In germline, CDR1 is SNHLY, CDR2 FYNNEI. CDR3 coding DNA: TGTGCCAGCATTACGACGGTGAGCTCCCACGAGCAGTACTTC. It specifies CASITTVSSHEQYF.

V gene TRBV13 combines with J gene TRBJ2-1, with D perhaps matching TRBD1 or TRBD2 (5 bases each). Deletions cut 3 bases from V and 8 bases from J, with 14 bases between. The CDR3 loop spans 14 amino acids. Germline values: CDR1 PRHDT, CDR2 FYEKMQ (reference sequence). The chain's CDR3 is CASSFGAAAYEQFF. CDR3 sequence (DNA): TGTGCCAGCAGCTTCGGGGCCGCGGCCTATGAGCAGTTCTTC.

This clonotype was found many times. V usage is TRBV19 and J usage is TRBJ1-1; D is possibly TRBD1 (6 bases). The CDR3 covers 14 residues. Germline V CDR1 and CDR2: LNHDA, SQIVND (reference sequence). Between the trimmed V and J ends, which lost 9 bases and 3 bases, there was a span of 17 bases. CDR3: CASYDGQLHTEAFF. The CDR3 DNA follows: TGTGCCAGCTATGACGGACAGCTCCACACTGAAGCTTTCTTT. The full variable domain, completed using reference TRBV19 and TRBJ1-1, is DGGITQSPKYLFRKEGQNVTLSCEQNLNHDAMYWYRQDPGQGLRLIYYSQIVNDFQKGDIAEGYSVSREKKESFPLTVTSAQKNPTAFYLCASYDGQLHTEAFFGQGTRLTVV.

This clonotype has a handful of counts. The CDR3 nucleotides are TGCAGTGCCCGACAGGGGGCCCTTGACAATGAGCAGTTCTTC. The encoded protein is CSARQGALDNEQFF. The chain has TRBV20-1 and TRBJ2-1; 10 bases map to TRBD1. The CDR3 covers 14 residues. Germline trimming cut 6 bases from V and 5 bases from J; bases unmatched to any gene: 7. Germline CDR1 and CDR2: DFQATT and SNEGSKA (reference sequence).

The gene calls are TRBV6-2 or TRBV6-3 and TRBJ2-3; no reliable D call. Trimming took 7 bases from V and 2 from J, leaving 4 bases between them. Germline CDR1 is MNHEY and CDR2 is SVGEGT. The CDR3 is 11 amino acids. Here the CDR3 reads CASTNTDTQYF. The CDR3 DNA sequence: TGTGCCAGCACCAACACAGATACGCAGTATTTT.

Here the CDR3 reads CSASSGSNEQFF. The CDR3 nucleotides are TGCAGTGCTTCTTCCGGGAGCAATGAGCAGTTCTTC. V usage is TRBV20-1 and J usage is TRBJ2-1; D may be TRBD2 (6 bases). The CDR3 is made up of 12 amino acids. Germline CDR1 DFQATT, CDR2 SNEGSKA (reference sequence). V gave up 5 bases and J gave up 6 bases, with 11 bases separating them.

At least ten counts were recorded for this clonotype. This chain links TRBV19 with TRBJ2-3; D not certain. Germline V gene data show CDR1 as LNHDA and CDR2 as SQIVND (reference sequence). This CDR3 has 14 residues. V lost 1 base and J 0 bases, leaving 5 bases between the germline ends. The CDR3 is CASSIVGSTDTQYF. Here the CDR3 DNA reads TGTGCCAGTAGTATAGTGGGCAGCACAGATACGCAGTATTTT.

In this sample, this clonotype turned up once. This chain connects TRBV5-6 to TRBJ2-7, with TRBD2 identical over 9 bases. With 3 bases clipped from V and 5 bases from J, the junction kept 12 bases outside the gene matches. The length of the CDR3 is 16 residues. The germline V gene has CDR1 SGHDT and CDR2 YYEEEE. The CDR3 is CASSYSGRRGGDEQYF. CDR3 DNA sequence: TGTGCCAGCAGCTACAGCGGGAGGAGGGGCGGAGACGAGCAGTACTTC.

This sequence joins TRBV7-8 and TRBJ2-3, with D perhaps matching TRBD2 (6 bases). Germline values: CDR1 SGHVS, CDR2 FQNEAQ. Trimming took 1 base from V and 4 from J, leaving 12 bases between them. CDR3 length: 15 residues. CDR3 sequence reads: CASSLGRGISDTQYF. In DNA form, the CDR3 reads TGTGCCAGCAGCTTAGGGCGGGGAATTTCAGATACGCAGTATTTT.

In this sample, this clonotype turned up many times. The chain recombines TRBV13 with TRBJ1-5; 7 nucleotides align to TRBD1. The V gene's germline CDR1 is PRHDT and CDR2 FYEKMQ (reference sequence). The junction had 5 bases not matched to a gene; V was cut back by 4 bases and J by 2 bases. This CDR3 is 15 amino acids long. CDR3 sequence (DNA): TGTGCCAGCAGCTCCTGGGACAGACGCAATCAGCCCCAGCATTTT. As protein: CASSSWDRRNQPQHF.

This clonotype was detected only a few times. V and J are TRBV19 and TRBJ2-5, with 9 bases that match TRBD2. The J segment lost 4 bases and the V segment lost 5 bases, leaving 2 bases of the junction unmatched. CDR1 is LNHDA and CDR2 is SQIVND in the germline V gene (reference sequence). This CDR3 has 13 residues. The CDR3 DNA reads as TGTGCCAGTAGTCGTAGCGGGGGAGAGACCCAGTACTTC. It is translated as CASSRSGGETQYF.

This clonotype has just a few counts. The chain employs TRBV3-1 and TRBJ1-1; weak D call: TRBD1 (6 bases). Per germline, CDR1 LGHDT and CDR2 YNNKEL (reference sequence). With 1 base removed from V and 2 bases from J, the gap between germline ends came to 8 bases. The CDR3 consists of 14 residues. The CDR3 region has the DNA TGTGCCAGCAGCCAAGGGGGGGCAAACACTGAAGCTTTCTTT. Encoded protein: CASSQGGANTEAFF.

A remark on this clonotype: This may be a read error: a much more frequent sequence differs by one nucleotide. This chain joins TRBV19 and TRBJ2-6; D possibly corresponds to TRBD1 (6 bases). The CDR3 has 20 residues. In germline, CDR1 is LNHDA, CDR2 SQIVND (reference sequence). The CDR3 nucleotides are TGTGCCAGTAGTATCGAGGCCACAGGGTTTAAGCGCTCTGGGGCCAGCGTCCTGACTTTC. Its protein is CASSIEATGFKRSGASVLTF.

This clonotype was picked up a small number of times. The V gene is TRBV30, the J gene TRBJ2-7, with D perhaps TRBD1 (5 bases). The germline V gene has CDR1 GTSNPN and CDR2 SVGIG (reference sequence). This CDR3 has 10 amino acids. V was shortened by 8 bases and J by 6 bases, with 11 bases between the two germline ends. For the CDR3, the DNA is TGTGCCGCCGGCAGGGCCGAGCAGTACTTC. It specifies CAAGRAEQYF.

V and J are TRBV11-2 and TRBJ2-1; weak D call: TRBD1 (6 bases). Germline CDR1 SGHAT, CDR2 FQNNGV. This CDR3 region has 16 residues. V was shortened by 3 bases and J by 4 bases, with 16 bases between the two germline ends. The CDR3 sequence is CASSFSLGDTYNEQFF. For the CDR3, the DNA is TGTGCCAGCAGCTTTTCTTTAGGGGACACGTACAATGAGCAGTTCTTC. The entire variable domain, with the rest obtained from reference TRBV11-2 and TRBJ2-1, is as follows: EAGVAQSPRYKIIEKRQSVAFWCNPISGHATLYWYQQILGQGPKLLIQFQNNGVVDDSQLPKDRFSAERLKGVDSTLKIQPAKLEDSAVYLCASSFSLGDTYNEQFFGPGTRLTVL.

This clonotype appeared many times. The rearrangement links TRBV20-1 to TRBJ2-5, with a weak D call TRBD2 (6 bases). The length of the CDR3 is 11 residues. V was clipped by 7 bases and J by 2 bases, with 8 bases between them. Germline V gives CDR1 DFQATT, CDR2 SNEGSKA (reference sequence). The CDR3 DNA reads as TGCAGTGTGCGGGAACAAGAGACCCAGTACTTC. Translated: CSVREQETQYF.

J is TRBJ2-4 and V is TRBV12-3 or TRBV12-4; 7 positions agree with TRBD2. There are 17 residues in the CDR3. V was clipped by 1 base and J by 4 bases; unmatched bases: 10. Here the CDR3 reads CASSLEVGSSGKNIQYF. CDR3 coding DNA: TGTGCCAGCAGTTTAGAGGTCGGGAGTAGCGGGAAAAACATTCAGTACTTC.